Sequencing of this T cell receptor (beta chain) was carried out in a study of shared clonotypes between healthy human individuals. Notes on the study in general: Memory subsets had estimated richness that was generally smaller than that of naive subsets. Only blood was sampled, and tissue TCR repertoires likely differ from blood ones.

Comments on this clone: Its antigen is currently unknown.

Deep level was the assay's run setting. Sequenced by immunoSEQ multiplex PCR; TCRdb stores in-frame clones only, minus some. The sample yields some 2,000,000 clones, about 95% seen once. The germline CDR1 and CDR2 sequences are SGHDT and YYEEEE. V lost 2 bases, J lost 4 bases, and 10 bases stayed unmatched. This CDR3 is 16 amino acids long. Naive CD8 isolation took CD45RO-negative cells positively selected for CCR7 and excluded terminally differentiated effector memory CD45RA+ cells. Study donors comprised healthy, HIV-negative adults devoid of recent acute infection or vaccination. The V call is TRBV5-6, the J call TRBJ1-1, with 8 bases that match TRBD1. What was sequenced was naive CD8+ T cells sorted from blood. The sequence was collected from a man aged 18 to 30 in good health. CDR3 nucleotide sequence: TGTGCCAGCAGCTTCATGGACAGGGCATATATCACTGAAGCTTTCTTT. Amino acids: CASSFMDRAYITEAFF.